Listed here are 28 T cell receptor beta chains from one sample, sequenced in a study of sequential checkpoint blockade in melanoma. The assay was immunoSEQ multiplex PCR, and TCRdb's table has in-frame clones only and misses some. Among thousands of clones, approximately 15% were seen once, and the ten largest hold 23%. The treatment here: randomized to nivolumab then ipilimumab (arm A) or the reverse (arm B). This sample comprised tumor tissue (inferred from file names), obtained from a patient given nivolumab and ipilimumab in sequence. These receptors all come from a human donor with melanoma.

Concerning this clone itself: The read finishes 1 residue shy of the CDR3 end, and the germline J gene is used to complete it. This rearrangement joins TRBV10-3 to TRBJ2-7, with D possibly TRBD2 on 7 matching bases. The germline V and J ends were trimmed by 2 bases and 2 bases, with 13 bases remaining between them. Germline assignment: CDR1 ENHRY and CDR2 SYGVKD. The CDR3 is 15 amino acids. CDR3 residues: CAISERGGLPYEQYF. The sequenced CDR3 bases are TGTGCCATCAGTGAGAGGGGGGGACTCCCCTACGAGCAGTAC.

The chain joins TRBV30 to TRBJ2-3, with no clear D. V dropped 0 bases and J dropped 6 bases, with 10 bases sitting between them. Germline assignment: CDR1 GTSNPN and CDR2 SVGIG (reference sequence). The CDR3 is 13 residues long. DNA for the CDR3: TGTGCCTGGAGTGTACGGTTGCGCGATACGCAGTATTTT. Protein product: CAWSVRLRDTQYF.

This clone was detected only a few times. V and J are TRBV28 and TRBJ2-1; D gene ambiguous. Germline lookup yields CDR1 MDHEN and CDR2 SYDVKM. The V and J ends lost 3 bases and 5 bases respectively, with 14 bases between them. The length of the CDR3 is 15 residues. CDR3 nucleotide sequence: TGTGCCAGCAGTTTTGTGGAGAGTGGAAACAATGAGCAGTTCTTC. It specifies CASSFVESGNNEQFF.

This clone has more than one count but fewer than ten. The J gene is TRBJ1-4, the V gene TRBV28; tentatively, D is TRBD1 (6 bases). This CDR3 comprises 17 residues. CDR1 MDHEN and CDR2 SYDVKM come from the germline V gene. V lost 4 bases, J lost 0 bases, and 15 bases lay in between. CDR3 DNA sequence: TGTGCCAGCAGTTCCTTACGGGGGGCGACAACTAATGAAAAACTGTTTTTT. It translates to CASSSLRGATTNEKLFF.

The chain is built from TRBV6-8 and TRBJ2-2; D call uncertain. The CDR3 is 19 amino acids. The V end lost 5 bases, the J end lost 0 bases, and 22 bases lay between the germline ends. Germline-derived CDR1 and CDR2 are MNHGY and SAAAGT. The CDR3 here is CASSPYDRHSAPNTGELFF. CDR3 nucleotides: TGTGCCAGCAGTCCTTATGATAGACACTCAGCCCCGAACACCGGGGAGCTGTTTTTT.

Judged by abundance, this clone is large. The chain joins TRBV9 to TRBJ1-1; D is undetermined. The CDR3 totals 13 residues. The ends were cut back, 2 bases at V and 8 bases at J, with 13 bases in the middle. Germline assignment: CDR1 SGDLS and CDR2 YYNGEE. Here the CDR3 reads CASSVEPGTEAFF. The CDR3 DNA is TGTGCCAGCAGCGTTGAACCGGGAACAGAAGCTTTCTTT.

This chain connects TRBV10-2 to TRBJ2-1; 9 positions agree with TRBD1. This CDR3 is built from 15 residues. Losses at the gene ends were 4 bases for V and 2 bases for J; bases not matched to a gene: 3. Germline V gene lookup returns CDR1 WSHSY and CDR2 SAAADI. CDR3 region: CASSAGQGPYNEQFF. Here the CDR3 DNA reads TGCGCCAGCAGTGCGGGACAGGGCCCCTACAATGAGCAGTTCTTC.

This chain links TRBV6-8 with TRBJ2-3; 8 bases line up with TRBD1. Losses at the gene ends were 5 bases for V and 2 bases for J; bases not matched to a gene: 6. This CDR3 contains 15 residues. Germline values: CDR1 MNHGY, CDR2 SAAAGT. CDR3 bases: TGTGCCAGCAGTGTTGGACAGGGACCCACAGATACGCAGTATTTT. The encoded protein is CASSVGQGPTDTQYF.

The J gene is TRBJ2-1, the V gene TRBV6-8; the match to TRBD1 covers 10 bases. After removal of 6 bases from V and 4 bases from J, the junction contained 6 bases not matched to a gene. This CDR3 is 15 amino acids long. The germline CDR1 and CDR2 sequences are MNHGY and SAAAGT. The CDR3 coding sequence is TGTGCCAGCAGGAGACCGGGACAGGGGTACAATGAGCAGTTCTTC. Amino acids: CASRRPGQGYNEQFF.

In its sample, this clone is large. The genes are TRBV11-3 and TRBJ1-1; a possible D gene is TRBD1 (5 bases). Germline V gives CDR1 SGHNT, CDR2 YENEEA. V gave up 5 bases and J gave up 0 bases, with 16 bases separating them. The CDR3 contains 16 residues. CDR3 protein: CASSPQVGVVNTEAFF. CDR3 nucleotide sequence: TGTGCCAGCAGCCCCCAAGTAGGGGTTGTGAACACTGAAGCTTTCTTT. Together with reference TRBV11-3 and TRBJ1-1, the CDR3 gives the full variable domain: EAGVVQSPRYKIIEKKQPVAFWCNPISGHNTLYWYLQNLGQGPELLIRYENEEAVDDSQLPKDRFSAERLKGVDSTLKIQPAELGDSAVYLCASSPQVGVVNTEAFFGQGTRLTVV.

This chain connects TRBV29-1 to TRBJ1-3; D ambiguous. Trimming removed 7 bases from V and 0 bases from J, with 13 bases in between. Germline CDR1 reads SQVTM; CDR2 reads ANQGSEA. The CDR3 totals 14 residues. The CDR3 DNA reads TGCAGCGCCCTCAACGCGGGCTCTGGAAACACCATATATTTT. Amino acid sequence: CSALNAGSGNTIYF.

The CDR3 here is CASSYGDEPTDTQYF. The CDR3 nucleotides are TGTGCCAGCAGTTACGGGGACGAACCCACAGATACGCAGTATTTT. V and J are TRBV6-8 and TRBJ2-3; D tentatively fits TRBD1 or TRBD2 (5 bases each). The CDR3 covers 15 residues. Looked up from germline, CDR1 is MNHGY and CDR2 is SAAAGT. V was clipped by 2 bases and J by 2 bases, with 11 bases between them.

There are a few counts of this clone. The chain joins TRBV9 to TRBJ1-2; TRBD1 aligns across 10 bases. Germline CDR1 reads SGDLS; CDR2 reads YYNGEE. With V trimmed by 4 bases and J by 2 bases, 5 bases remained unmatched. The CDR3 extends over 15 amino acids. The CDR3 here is CASSNPDRGNYGYTF. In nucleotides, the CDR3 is TGTGCCAGCAGCAACCCGGACAGGGGGAACTATGGCTACACCTTC.

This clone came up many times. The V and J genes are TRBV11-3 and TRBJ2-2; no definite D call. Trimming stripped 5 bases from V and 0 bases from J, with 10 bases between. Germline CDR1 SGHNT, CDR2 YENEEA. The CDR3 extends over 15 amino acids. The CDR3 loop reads CASSQVTPNTGELFF. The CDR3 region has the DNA TGTGCCAGCAGCCAGGTGACACCGAACACCGGGGAGCTGTTTTTT.

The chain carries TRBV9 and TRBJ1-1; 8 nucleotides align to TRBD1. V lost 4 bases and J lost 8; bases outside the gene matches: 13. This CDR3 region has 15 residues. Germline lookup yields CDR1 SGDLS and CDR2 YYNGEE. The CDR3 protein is CASSSGQGKGGEAFF. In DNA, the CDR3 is TGTGCCAGCAGCTCCGGACAGGGAAAGGGAGGGGAAGCTTTCTTT.

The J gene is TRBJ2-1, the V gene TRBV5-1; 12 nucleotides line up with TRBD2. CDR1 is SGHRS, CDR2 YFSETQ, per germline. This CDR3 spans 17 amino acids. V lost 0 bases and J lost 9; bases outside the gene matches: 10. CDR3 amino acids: CASSLEPSGGGRLEQFF. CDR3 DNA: TGCGCCAGCAGCTTGGAGCCTAGCGGGGGGGGCCGCCTTGAGCAGTTCTTC.

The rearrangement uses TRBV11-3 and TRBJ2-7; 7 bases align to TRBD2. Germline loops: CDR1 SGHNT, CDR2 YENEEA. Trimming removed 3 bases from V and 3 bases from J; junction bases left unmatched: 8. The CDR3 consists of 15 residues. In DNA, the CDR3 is TGTGCCAGCAGCTTTTGGATGGGGGGGAACTACGAGCAGTACTTC. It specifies CASSFWMGGNYEQYF.

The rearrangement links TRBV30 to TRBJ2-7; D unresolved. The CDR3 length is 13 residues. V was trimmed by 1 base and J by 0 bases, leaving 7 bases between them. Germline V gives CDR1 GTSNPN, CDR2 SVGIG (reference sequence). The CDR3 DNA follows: TGTGCCTGGAGTGACAGAAGCTCCTACGAGCAGTACTTC. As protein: CAWSDRSSYEQYF.

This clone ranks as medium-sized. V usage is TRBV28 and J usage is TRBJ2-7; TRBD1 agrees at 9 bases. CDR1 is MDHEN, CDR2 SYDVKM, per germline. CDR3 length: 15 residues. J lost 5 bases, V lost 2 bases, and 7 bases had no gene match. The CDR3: CASSLTDRGLHEQYF. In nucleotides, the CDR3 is TGTGCCAGCAGTTTAACGGACAGGGGCCTCCACGAGCAGTACTTC.

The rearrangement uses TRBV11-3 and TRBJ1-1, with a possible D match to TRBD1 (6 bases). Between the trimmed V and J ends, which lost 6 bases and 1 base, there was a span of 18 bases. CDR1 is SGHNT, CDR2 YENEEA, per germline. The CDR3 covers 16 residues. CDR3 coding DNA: TGTGCCAGCAGGCTGGGGGGGGCTAGGCGGAACACTGAAGCTTTCTTT. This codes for CASRLGGARRNTEAFF.

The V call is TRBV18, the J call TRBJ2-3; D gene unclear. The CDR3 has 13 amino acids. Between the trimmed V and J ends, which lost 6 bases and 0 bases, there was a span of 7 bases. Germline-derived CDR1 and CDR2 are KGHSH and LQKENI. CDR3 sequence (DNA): TGTGCCAGCTCGCAACTTAGCACAGATACGCAGTATTTT. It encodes CASSQLSTDTQYF.

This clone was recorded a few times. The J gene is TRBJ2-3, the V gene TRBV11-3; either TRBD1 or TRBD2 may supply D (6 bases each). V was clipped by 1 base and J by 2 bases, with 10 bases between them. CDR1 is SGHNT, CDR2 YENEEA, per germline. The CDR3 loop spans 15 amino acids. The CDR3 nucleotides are TGTGCCAGCAGCTTAGGGGGGGCCCACACAGATACGCAGTATTTT. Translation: CASSLGGAHTDTQYF.

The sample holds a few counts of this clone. The CDR3 sequence: CASRTGTYYNEQFF. The CDR3 nucleotides are TGTGCCAGCAGGACCGGGACCTACTACAATGAGCAGTTCTTC. J is TRBJ2-1 and V is TRBV6-8; the D call may be TRBD1 or TRBD2 (5 bases each). CDR3 length equals 14 residues. Looked up from germline, CDR1 is MNHGY and CDR2 is SAAAGT. V lost 6 bases, J lost 3 bases, and 12 bases lay in between.

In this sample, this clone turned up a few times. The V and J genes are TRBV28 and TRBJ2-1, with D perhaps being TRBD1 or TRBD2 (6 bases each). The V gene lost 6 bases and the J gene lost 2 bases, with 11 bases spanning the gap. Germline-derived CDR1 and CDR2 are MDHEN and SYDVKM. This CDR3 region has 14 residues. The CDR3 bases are TGTGCCAGCAGGACCGGGGGCACCTACAATGAGCAGTTCTTC. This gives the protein CASRTGGTYNEQFF. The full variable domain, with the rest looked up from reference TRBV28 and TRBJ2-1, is DVKVTQSSRYLVKRTGEKVFLECVQDMDHENMFWYRQDPGLGLRLIYFSYDVKMKEKGDIPEGYSVSREKKERFSLILESASTNQTSMYLCASRTGGTYNEQFFGPGTRLTVL.

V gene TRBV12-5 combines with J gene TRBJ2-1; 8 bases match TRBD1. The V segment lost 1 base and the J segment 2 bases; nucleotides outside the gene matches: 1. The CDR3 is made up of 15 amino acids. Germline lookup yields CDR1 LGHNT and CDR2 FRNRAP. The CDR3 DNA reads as TGTGCTAGTGGTTTGGGGACAGGGCCCTACAATGAGCAGTTCTTC. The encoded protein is CASGLGTGPYNEQFF.

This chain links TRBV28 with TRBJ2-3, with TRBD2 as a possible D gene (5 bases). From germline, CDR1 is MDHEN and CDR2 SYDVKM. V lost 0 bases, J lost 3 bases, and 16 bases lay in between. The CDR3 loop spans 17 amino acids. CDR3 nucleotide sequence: TGTGCCAGCAGTTTATGGCGTCGGGCCCCGGGAACAGATACGCAGTATTTT. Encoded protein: CASSLWRRAPGTDTQYF.

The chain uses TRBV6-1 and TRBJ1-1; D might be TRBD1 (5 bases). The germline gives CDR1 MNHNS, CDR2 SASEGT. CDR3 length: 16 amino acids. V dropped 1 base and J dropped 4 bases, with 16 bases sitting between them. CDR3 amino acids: CASSEGGLPESTEAFF. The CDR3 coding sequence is TGTGCCAGCAGTGAAGGGGGCCTCCCTGAGAGCACTGAAGCTTTCTTT.

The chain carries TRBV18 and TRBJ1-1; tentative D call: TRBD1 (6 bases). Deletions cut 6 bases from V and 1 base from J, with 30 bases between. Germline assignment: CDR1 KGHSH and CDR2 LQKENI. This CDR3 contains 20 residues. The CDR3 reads CASSRRGARETAAPNTEAFF. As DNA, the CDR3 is TGTGCCAGCTCCCGGAGGGGGGCTCGGGAAACGGCGGCCCCGAACACTGAAGCTTTCTTT.